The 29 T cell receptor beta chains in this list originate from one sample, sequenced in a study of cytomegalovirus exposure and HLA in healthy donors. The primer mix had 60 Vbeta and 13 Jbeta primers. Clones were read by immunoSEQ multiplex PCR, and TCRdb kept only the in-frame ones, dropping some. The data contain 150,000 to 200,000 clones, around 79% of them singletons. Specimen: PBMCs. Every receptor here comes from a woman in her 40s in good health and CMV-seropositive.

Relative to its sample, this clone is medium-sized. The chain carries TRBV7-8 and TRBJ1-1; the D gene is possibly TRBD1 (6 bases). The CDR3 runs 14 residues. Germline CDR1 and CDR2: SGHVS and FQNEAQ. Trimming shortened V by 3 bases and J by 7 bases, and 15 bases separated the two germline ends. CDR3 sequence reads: CASSFLTDSFEAFF. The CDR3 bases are TGTGCCAGCAGCTTCCTTACGGACAGCTTTGAAGCTTTCTTT.

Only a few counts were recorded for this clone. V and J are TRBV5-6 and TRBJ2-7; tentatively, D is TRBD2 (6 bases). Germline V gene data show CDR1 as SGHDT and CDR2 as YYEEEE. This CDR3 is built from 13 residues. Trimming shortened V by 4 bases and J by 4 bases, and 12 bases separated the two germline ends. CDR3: CASSPPGSYEQYF. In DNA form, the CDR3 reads TGTGCCAGCAGCCCCCCCGGGAGTTACGAGCAGTACTTC.

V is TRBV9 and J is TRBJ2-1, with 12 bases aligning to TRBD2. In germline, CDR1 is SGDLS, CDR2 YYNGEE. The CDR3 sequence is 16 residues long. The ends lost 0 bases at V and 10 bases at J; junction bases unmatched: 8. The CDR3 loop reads CASSVGLAGVTGEQFF. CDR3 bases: TGTGCCAGCAGCGTAGGACTAGCGGGGGTAACGGGGGAGCAGTTCTTC. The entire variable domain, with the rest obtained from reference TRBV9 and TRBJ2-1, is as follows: DSGVTQTPKHLITATGQRVTLRCSPRSGDLSVYWYQQSLDQGLQFLIQYYNGEERAKGNILERFSAQQFPDLHSELNLSSLELGDSALYFCASSVGLAGVTGEQFFGPGTRLTVL.

CDR3 loop: CASSQQQLQETQYF. In DNA, the CDR3 is TGCGCCAGCAGCCAACAACAGCTGCAAGAGACCCAGTACTTC. The V call is TRBV5-1, the J call TRBJ2-5, with D hard to call. Trimming left V 4 bases short and J 2 bases short, with 12 bases between. The length of the CDR3 is 14 residues. Looked up from germline, CDR1 is SGHRS and CDR2 is YFSETQ.

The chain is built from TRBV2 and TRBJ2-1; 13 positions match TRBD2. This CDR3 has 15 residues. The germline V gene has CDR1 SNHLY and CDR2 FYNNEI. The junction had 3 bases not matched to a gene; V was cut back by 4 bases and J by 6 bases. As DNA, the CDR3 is TGTGCCAGCAGTGGGGGACTAGCGGGGCCCAATGAGCAGTTCTTC. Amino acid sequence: CASSGGLAGPNEQFF.

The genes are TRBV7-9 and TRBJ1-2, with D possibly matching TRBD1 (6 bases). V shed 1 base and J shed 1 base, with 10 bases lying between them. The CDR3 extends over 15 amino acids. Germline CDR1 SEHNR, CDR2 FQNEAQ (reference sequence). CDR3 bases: TGTGCCAGCAGCTTAGGGGGGACACTTAACTATGGCTACACCTTC. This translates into CASSLGGTLNYGYTF.

The CDR3 spells CASSKDRNTGELFF. Written as DNA, the CDR3 is TGTGCCAGCAGCAAGGACAGGAACACCGGGGAGCTGTTTTTT. The rearrangement uses TRBV5-4 and TRBJ2-2; TRBD1 is a possible D gene (6 bases). The CDR3 loop spans 14 amino acids. CDR1 is SGHNT, CDR2 YYREEE, per germline (reference sequence). Trimming stripped 4 bases from V and 1 base from J, with 8 bases between.

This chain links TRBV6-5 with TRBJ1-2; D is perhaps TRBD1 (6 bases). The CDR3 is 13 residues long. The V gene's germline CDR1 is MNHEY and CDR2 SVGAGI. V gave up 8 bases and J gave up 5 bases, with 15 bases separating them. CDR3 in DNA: TGTGCCAGCGTAGACAGGAACCTATATGGCTACACCTTC. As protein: CASVDRNLYGYTF.

CDR3 region: CASSRQTGVNNEQFF. The CDR3, as DNA: TGCGCCAGCAGCAGACAGACAGGGGTAAACAATGAGCAGTTCTTC. This chain joins TRBV5-1 and TRBJ2-1; 8 bases map to TRBD1. Germline-derived CDR1 and CDR2 are SGHRS and YFSETQ. The CDR3 covers 15 residues. V lost 4 bases, J lost 5 bases, and 8 bases stayed unmatched.

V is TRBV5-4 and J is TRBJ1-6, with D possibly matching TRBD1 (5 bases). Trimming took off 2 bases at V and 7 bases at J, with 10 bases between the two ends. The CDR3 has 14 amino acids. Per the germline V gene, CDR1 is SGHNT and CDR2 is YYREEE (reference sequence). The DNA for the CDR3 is TGTGCCAGCAGCTTACGGGGGAGGAATTCACCCCTCCACTTT. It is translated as CASSLRGRNSPLHF. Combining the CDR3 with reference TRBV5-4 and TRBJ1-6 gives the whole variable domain ETGVTQSPTHLIKTRGQQVTLRCSSQSGHNTVSWYQQALGQGPQFIFQYYREEENGRGNFPPRFSGLQFPNYSSELNVNALELDDSALYLCASSLRGRNSPLHFGNGTRLTVT.

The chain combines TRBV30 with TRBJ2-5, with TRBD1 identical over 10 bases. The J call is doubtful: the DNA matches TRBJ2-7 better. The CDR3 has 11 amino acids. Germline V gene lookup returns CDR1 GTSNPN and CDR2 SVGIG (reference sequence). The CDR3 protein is CASDRGDEQYF. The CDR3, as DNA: TGTGCCTCGGACAGGGGGGACGAGCAGTACTTC.

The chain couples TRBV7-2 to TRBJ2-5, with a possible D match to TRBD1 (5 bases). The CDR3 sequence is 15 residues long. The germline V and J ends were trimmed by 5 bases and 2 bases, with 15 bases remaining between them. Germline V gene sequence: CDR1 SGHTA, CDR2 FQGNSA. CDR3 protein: CASSPNGQGQETQYF. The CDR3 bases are TGTGCCAGCAGCCCAAATGGGCAGGGACAAGAGACCCAGTACTTC.

The CDR3 DNA reads as TGTGCCAGTAGTATAGGCCCAGGGGGCTCTGATCAGCCCCAGCATTTT. Translation gives CASSIGPGGSDQPQHF. The chain joins TRBV19 to TRBJ1-5; TRBD1 aligns across 8 bases. The germline CDR1 and CDR2 sequences are LNHDA and SQIVND (reference sequence). The CDR3 has 16 amino acids. Trimming at V came to 1 base and at J to 5 bases, leaving 7 bases not matched to a gene.

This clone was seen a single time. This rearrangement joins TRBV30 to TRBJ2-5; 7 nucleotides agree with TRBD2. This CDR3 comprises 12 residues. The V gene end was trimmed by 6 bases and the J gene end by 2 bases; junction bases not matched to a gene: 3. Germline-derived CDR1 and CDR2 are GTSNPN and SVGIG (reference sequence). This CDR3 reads CACGTTQETQYF. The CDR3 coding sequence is TGTGCCTGCGGGACTACTCAAGAGACCCAGTACTTC.

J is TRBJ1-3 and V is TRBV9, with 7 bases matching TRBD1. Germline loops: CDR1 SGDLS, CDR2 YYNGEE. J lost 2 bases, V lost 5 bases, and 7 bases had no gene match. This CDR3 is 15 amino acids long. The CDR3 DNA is TGTGCCAGCAGTGATAACCAGGGGGCTGGAAACACCATATATTTT. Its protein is CASSDNQGAGNTIYF. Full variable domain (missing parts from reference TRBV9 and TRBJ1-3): DSGVTQTPKHLITATGQRVTLRCSPRSGDLSVYWYQQSLDQGLQFLIQYYNGEERAKGNILERFSAQQFPDLHSELNLSSLELGDSALYFCASSDNQGAGNTIYFGEGSWLTVV.

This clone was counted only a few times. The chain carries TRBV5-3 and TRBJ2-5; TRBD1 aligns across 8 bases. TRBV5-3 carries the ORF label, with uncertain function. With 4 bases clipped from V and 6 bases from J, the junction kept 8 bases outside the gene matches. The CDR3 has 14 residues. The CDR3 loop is CARSETGVRKTQYF. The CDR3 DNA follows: TGTGCCAGAAGCGAGACAGGGGTAAGAAAGACCCAGTACTTC.

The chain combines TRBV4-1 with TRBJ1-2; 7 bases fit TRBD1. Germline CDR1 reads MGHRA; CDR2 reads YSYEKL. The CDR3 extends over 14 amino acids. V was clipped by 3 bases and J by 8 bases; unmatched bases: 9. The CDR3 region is CASSHPGQQRGYTF. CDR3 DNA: TGCGCCAGCAGCCACCCGGGACAGCAACGCGGCTACACCTTC.

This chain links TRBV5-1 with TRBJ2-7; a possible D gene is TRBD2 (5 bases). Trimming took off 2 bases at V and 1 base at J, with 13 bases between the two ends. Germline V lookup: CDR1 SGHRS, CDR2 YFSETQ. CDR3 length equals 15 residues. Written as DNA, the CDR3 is TGCGCCAGCAGCTTAATCGGGGAAATGTCCTACGAGCAGTACTTC. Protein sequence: CASSLIGEMSYEQYF.

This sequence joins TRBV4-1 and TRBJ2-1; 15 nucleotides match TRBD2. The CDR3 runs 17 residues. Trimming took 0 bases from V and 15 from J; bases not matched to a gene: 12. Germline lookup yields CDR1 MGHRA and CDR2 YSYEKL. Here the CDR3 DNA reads TGCGCCAGCAGCCAAGATTTTGGGACTAGCGGGAGGCACCACCCGTTCTTC. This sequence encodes CASSQDFGTSGRHHPFF.

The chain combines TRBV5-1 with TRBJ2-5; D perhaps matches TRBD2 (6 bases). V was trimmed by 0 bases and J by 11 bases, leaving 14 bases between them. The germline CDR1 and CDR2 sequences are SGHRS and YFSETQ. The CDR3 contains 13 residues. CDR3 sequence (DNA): TGCGCCAGCAGCTTGGGTAGAGCGGGTGAGCAGTACTTC. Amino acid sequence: CASSLGRAGEQYF. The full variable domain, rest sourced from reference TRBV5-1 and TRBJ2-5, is KAGVTQTPRYLIKTRGQQVTLSCSPISGHRSVSWYQQTPGQGLQFLFEYFSETQRNKGNFPGRFSGRQFSNSRSEMNVSTLELGDSALYLCASSLGRAGEQYFGPGTRLLVL.

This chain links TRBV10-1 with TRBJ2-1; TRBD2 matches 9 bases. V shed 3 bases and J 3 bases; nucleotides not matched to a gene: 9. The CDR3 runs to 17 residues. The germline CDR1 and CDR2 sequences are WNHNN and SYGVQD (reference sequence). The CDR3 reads CASSDGGGRALYNEQFF. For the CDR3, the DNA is TGCGCCAGCAGTGACGGTGGCGGGAGGGCCCTCTACAATGAGCAGTTCTTC.

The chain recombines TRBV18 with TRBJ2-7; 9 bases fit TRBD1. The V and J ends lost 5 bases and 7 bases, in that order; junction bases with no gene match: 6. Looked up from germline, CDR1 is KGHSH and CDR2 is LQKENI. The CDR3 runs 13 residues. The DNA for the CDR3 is TGTGCCAGCTCAAATAACAGGGGGCCGGAGCAGTACTTC. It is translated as CASSNNRGPEQYF.

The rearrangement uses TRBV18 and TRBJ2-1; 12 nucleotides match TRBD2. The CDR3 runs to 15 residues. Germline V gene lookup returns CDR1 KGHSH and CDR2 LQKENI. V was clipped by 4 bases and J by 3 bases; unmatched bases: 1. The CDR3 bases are TGTGCCAGCTCACGGACTAGCGGGGTCTACAATGAGCAGTTCTTC. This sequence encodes CASSRTSGVYNEQFF.

CDR3 residues: CATSRDGQGNAEAFF. DNA of the CDR3: TGTGCCACCAGCAGAGATGGTCAGGGAAATGCTGAAGCTTTCTTT. The chain links TRBV15 to TRBJ1-1; tentative D call: TRBD1 (5 bases). This CDR3 is 15 amino acids long. Germline assignment: CDR1 LNHNV and CDR2 YYDKDF (reference sequence). Trimming removed 0 bases from V and 6 bases from J, with 14 bases in between.

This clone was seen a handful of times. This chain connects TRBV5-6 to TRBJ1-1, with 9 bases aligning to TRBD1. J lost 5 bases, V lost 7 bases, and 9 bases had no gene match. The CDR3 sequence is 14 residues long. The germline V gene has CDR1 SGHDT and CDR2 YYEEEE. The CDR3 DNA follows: TGTGCCAGCGGAAAGGGGACAGGGAGGACTGAAGCTTTCTTT. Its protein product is CASGKGTGRTEAFF.

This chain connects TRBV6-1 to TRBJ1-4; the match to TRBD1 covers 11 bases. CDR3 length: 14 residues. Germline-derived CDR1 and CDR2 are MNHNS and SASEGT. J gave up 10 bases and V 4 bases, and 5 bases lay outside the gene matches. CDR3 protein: CASSGDRGFRKLFF. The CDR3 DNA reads TGTGCCAGCAGTGGGGACAGGGGGTTTAGAAAACTGTTTTTT.

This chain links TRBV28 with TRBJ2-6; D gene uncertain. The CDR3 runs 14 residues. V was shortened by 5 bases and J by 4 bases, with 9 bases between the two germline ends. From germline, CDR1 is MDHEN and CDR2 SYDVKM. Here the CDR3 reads CASSASGGANVLTF. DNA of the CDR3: TGTGCCAGCAGTGCCTCCGGGGGGGCCAACGTCCTGACTTTC.

The CDR3 nucleotides read TGCGCCAGCAGCCAAGATTACAGGAGGAACACTGAAGCTTTCTTT. It codes for CASSQDYRRNTEAFF. The V call is TRBV4-3, the J call TRBJ1-1, with D tentatively TRBD1 (5 bases). This CDR3 is 15 amino acids long. V lost 0 bases and J 1 base, leaving 9 bases between the germline ends. Germline-derived CDR1 and CDR2 are LGHNA and YSLEER.

The CDR3 spells CASSFSRGYEQYF. The CDR3 DNA follows: TGTGCCAGCAGTTTCAGCAGGGGCTACGAGCAGTACTTC. This chain joins TRBV28 and TRBJ2-7; maybe TRBD1 (6 bases). The ends were cut back, 3 bases at V and 3 bases at J, with 9 bases in the middle. Looked up from germline, CDR1 is MDHEN and CDR2 is SYDVKM. The CDR3 consists of 13 residues. The full variable domain, with the rest looked up from reference TRBV28 and TRBJ2-7, is DVKVTQSSRYLVKRTGEKVFLECVQDMDHENMFWYRQDPGLGLRLIYFSYDVKMKEKGDIPEGYSVSREKKERFSLILESASTNQTSMYLCASSFSRGYEQYFGPGTRLTVT.